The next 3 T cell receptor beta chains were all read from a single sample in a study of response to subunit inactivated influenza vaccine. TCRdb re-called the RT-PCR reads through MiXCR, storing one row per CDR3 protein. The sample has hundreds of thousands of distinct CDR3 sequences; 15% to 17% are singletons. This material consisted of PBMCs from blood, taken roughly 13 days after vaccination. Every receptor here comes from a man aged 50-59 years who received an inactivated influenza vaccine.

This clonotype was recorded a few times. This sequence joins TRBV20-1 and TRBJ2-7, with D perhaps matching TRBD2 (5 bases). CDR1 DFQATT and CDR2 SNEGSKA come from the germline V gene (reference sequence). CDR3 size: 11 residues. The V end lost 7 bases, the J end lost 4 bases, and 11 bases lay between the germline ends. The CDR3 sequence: CSVRWEYEQYF. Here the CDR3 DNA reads TGCAGTGTCAGGTGGGAGTACGAGCAGTACTTC.

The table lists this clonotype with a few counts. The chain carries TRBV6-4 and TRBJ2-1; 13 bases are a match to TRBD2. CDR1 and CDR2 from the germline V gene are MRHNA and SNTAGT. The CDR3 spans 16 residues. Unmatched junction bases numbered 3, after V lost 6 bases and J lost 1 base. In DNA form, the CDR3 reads TGTGCCAGCAGACGACTAGCGGGGGGATCCTACAATGAGCAGTTCTTC. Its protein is CASRRLAGGSYNEQFF.

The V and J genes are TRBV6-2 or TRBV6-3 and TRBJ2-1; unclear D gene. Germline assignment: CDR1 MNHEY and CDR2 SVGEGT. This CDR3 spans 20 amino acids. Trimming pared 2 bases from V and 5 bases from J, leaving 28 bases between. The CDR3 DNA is TGTGCCAGCAGTTACACCCCCTCTATGTGGATTTCACTACTCAACAATGAGCAGTTCTTC. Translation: CASSYTPSMWISLLNNEQFF.